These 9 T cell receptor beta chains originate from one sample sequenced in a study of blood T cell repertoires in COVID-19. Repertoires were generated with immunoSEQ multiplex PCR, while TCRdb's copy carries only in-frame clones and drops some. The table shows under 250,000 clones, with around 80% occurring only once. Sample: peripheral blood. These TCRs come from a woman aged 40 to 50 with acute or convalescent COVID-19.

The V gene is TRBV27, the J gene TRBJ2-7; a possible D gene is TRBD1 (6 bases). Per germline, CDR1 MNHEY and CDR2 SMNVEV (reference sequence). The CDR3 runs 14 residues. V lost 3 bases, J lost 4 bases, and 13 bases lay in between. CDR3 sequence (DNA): TGTGCCAGCAGTTTTCGGCAGGGACATTACGAGCAGTACTTC. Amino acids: CASSFRQGHYEQYF.

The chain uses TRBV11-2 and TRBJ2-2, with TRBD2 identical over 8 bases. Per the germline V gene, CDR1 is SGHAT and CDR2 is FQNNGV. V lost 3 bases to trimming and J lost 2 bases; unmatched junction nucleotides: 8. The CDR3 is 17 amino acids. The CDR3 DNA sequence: TGTGCCAGCAGCTTGTTACTAGCGGCTATAAACACCGGGGAGCTGTTTTTT. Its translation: CASSLLLAAINTGELFF.

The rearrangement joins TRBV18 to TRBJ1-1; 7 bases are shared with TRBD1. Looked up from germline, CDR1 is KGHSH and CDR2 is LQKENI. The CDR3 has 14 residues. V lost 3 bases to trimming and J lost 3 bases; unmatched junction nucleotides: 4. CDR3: CASSPGQLYTEAFF. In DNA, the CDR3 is TGTGCCAGCTCACCGGGACAGCTTTACACTGAAGCTTTCTTT.

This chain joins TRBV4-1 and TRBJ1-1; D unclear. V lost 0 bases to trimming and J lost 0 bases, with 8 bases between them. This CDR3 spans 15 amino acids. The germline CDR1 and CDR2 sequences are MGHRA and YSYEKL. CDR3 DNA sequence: TGCGCCAGCAGCCAAGATCCAGGCCTGAACACTGAAGCTTTCTTT. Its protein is CASSQDPGLNTEAFF.

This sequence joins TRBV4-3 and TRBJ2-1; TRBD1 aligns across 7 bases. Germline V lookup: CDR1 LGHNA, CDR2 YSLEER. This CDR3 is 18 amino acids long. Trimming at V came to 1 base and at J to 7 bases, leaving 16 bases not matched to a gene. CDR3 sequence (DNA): TGCGCCAGCAGCCAAGTAATTCCATCCGGGACAGACTCGAATGAGCAGTTCTTC. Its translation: CASSQVIPSGTDSNEQFF.

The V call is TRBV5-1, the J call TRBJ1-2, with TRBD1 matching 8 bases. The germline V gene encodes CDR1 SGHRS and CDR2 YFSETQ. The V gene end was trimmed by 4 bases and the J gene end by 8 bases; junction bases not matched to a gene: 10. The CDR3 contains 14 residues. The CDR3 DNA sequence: TGCGCCAGCAGCCGCGGTCAGGGGGCTATAGGCTACACCTTC. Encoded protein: CASSRGQGAIGYTF.

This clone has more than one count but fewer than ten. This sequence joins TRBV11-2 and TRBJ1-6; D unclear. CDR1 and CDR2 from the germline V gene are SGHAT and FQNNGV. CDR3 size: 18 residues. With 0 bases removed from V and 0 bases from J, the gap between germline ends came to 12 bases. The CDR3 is CASSLDLLGSSYNSPLHF. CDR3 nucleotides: TGTGCCAGCAGCTTAGATCTCCTGGGGAGCTCCTATAATTCACCCCTCCACTTT. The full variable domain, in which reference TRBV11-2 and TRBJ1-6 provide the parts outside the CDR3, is EAGVAQSPRYKIIEKRQSVAFWCNPISGHATLYWYQQILGQGPKLLIQFQNNGVVDDSQLPKDRFSAERLKGVDSTLKIQPAKLEDSAVYLCASSLDLLGSSYNSPLHFGNGTRLTVT.

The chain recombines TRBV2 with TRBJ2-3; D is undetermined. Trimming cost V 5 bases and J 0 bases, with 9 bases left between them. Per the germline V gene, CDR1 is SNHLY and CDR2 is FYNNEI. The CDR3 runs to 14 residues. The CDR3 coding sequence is TGTGCCAGCAGTCAGCTAGTGAGCACAGATACGCAGTATTTT. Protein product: CASSQLVSTDTQYF.

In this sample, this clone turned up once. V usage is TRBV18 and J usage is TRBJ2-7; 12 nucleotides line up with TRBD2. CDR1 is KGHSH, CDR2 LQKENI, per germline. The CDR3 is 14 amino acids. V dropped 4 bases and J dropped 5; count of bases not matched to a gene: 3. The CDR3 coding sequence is TGTGCCAGCTCACTTAGGACTAGCGGGAACGAGCAGTACTTC. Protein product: CASSLRTSGNEQYF.